These 16 T cell receptor beta chains share one sample of origin, sequenced in a study of T cell responses to AZD1222 COVID-19 vaccine. Method: immunoSEQ multiplex PCR; TCRdb's copy keeps in-frame clones and lacks some. The sample carries around 180,000 clones, over 70% recorded once. Here the sequenced sample was peripheral blood, taken on day 0 of MenACWY control vaccination. Source of these receptors: an adult in good health.

Here the CDR3 reads CASSSQGTEAFF. CDR3 DNA sequence: TGTGCCAGCAGTTCCCAGGGTACTGAAGCTTTCTTT. This chain connects TRBV6-5 to TRBJ1-1, with TRBD1 as a possible D gene (5 bases). The germline V gene encodes CDR1 MNHEY and CDR2 SVGAGI. The CDR3 loop spans 12 amino acids. V was trimmed by 4 bases and J by 5 bases, leaving 8 bases between them.

The rearrangement uses TRBV7-9 and TRBJ1-2; 7 bases fit TRBD1. The CDR3 runs 16 residues. CDR1 and CDR2 (germline): SEHNR, FQNEAQ (reference sequence). V shed 0 bases and J 5 bases; nucleotides not matched to a gene: 9. In DNA, the CDR3 is TGTGCCAGCAGCTTAGCCGAGCGACAGGGACGTTATGGCTACACCTTC. Translated: CASSLAERQGRYGYTF.

This chain connects TRBV10-3 to TRBJ2-1; no clear D gene. Per the germline V gene, CDR1 is ENHRY and CDR2 is SYGVKD. The CDR3 contains 15 residues. V lost 0 bases and J 0 bases, leaving 6 bases between the germline ends. CDR3 in amino acids: CAISESSSSYNEQFF. Written as DNA, the CDR3 is TGTGCCATCAGTGAGTCTTCTAGCTCCTACAATGAGCAGTTCTTC.

The chain joins TRBV5-6 to TRBJ2-7; no clear D gene. The CDR3 consists of 11 residues. V shed 4 bases and J shed 5 bases, with 7 bases lying between them. CDR1 SGHDT and CDR2 YYEEEE come from the germline V gene. CDR3 sequence (DNA): TGTGCCAGCAGCACCCGAGACGAGCAGTACTTC. Amino acids: CASSTRDEQYF.

This clone came up a few times. The chain has TRBV6-5 and TRBJ1-1; D gene unclear. Trimming pared 8 bases from V and 4 bases from J, leaving 8 bases between. Germline-derived CDR1 and CDR2 are MNHEY and SVGAGI. The CDR3 loop spans 11 amino acids. The CDR3 bases are TGTGCCAGCCGGTGGGGCACTGAAGCTTTCTTT. Translation: CASRWGTEAFF.

This chain joins TRBV3-1 (or the pseudogene TRBV3-2) and TRBJ2-5; D is perhaps TRBD2 (5 bases). The V gene lost 1 base and the J gene lost 5 bases, with 11 bases spanning the gap. Germline V lookup: CDR1 LGHDT, CDR2 YNNKEL (reference sequence). This CDR3 has 14 residues. The CDR3 DNA reads TGTGCCAGCAGCCAAGGGACTGTCATTGAGACCCAGTACTTC. It specifies CASSQGTVIETQYF.

This clone appeared a few times. The V gene is TRBV5-1, the J gene TRBJ2-1; unclear D gene. The germline V and J ends were trimmed by 0 bases and 8 bases, with 9 bases remaining between them. The CDR3 runs to 13 residues. The germline CDR1 and CDR2 sequences are SGHRS and YFSETQ. The CDR3 nucleotides are TGCGCCAGCAGCTTGGTGGGGAACGATGAGCAGTTCTTC. It translates to CASSLVGNDEQFF.

The rearrangement links TRBV6-6 to TRBJ1-2; tentatively, D is TRBD1 (5 bases). Germline V gene sequence: CDR1 MNHNY, CDR2 SVGAGI (reference sequence). The V end lost 3 bases, the J end lost 6 bases, and 17 bases lay between the germline ends. The CDR3 consists of 15 residues. This chain's CDR3 is CASSYRVEGWDGYTF. CDR3 in DNA: TGTGCCAGCAGTTATCGAGTGGAGGGGTGGGATGGCTACACCTTC.

The CDR3 region has the DNA TGTGCAAGTCGCCCCGACGGCATTTCGTATTTT. The encoded protein is CASRPDGISYF. The J gene is TRBJ2-3, the V gene TRBV12-2. TRBV12-2 is marked as a pseudogene. This CDR3 contains 11 residues.

This chain links TRBV12-3 or TRBV12-4 with TRBJ1-4, with D uncertain. Trimming stripped 3 bases from V and 3 bases from J, with 2 bases between. The CDR3 is made up of 12 amino acids. The CDR3 loop is CASSFSNEKLFF. In DNA, the CDR3 is TGTGCCAGCAGTTTTTCTAATGAAAAACTGTTTTTT.

CDR3 sequence reads: CAWTVSGNTIYF. For the CDR3, the DNA is TGTGCCTGGACCGTCTCTGGAAACACCATATATTTT. This chain links TRBV30 with TRBJ1-3; no definite D call. There are 12 residues in the CDR3. Germline-derived CDR1 and CDR2 are GTSNPN and SVGIG (reference sequence). V was cut by 4 bases and J by 0 bases, with 4 bases left in between.

This clone was counted ten times or more. V and J are TRBV27 and TRBJ1-5; no reliable D call. The CDR3 is made up of 16 amino acids. Trimming stripped 1 base from V and 3 bases from J, with 13 bases between. The germline gives CDR1 MNHEY, CDR2 SMNVEV (reference sequence). This CDR3 reads CASSLFSGSHNQPQHF. CDR3 nucleotides: TGTGCCAGCAGTTTATTCTCGGGGTCTCACAATCAGCCCCAGCATTTT.

V and J are TRBV5-1 and TRBJ2-7, with a possible D match to TRBD2 (6 bases). The CDR3 totals 13 residues. Per germline, CDR1 SGHRS and CDR2 YFSETQ. Trimming left V 1 base short and J 6 bases short, with 11 bases between. In DNA, the CDR3 is TGCGCCAGCAGCTTGTTGGAGGGCCGCGAGCAGTACTTC. Its translation: CASSLLEGREQYF.

The chain couples TRBV6-5 to TRBJ1-1; D is unresolved. V shed 6 bases and J shed 6 bases, with 8 bases lying between them. Per germline, CDR1 MNHEY and CDR2 SVGAGI. The CDR3 has 11 residues. The CDR3 region has the DNA TGTGCCAGCAGCACAAACTCTGAAGCTTTCTTT. Translation gives CASSTNSEAFF.

The genes are TRBV6-2 or TRBV6-3 and TRBJ2-3, with no clear D. The CDR3 is 11 amino acids. The ends were cut back, 2 bases at V and 9 bases at J, with 6 bases in the middle. CDR1 MNHEY and CDR2 SVGEGT come from the germline V gene. CDR3: CASSYPGTQYF. CDR3 DNA: TGTGCCAGCAGTTACCCCGGGACGCAGTATTTT.

The chain has TRBV12-3 or TRBV12-4 and TRBJ1-6; 9 nucleotides line up with TRBD1. The ends lost 8 bases at V and 6 bases at J; junction bases unmatched: 2. This CDR3 region has 13 residues. CDR3 residues: CASGTGINSPLHF. As DNA, the CDR3 is TGTGCCAGCGGGACAGGGATTAATTCACCCCTCCACTTT.